This TCR beta chain is drawn from a study of T-cell reconstitution after alpha-beta-depleted transplantation in children. Study-wide results and limits: In some patients, recipient T cells and intrathymic progenitors surviving conditioning explained high day-60 diversity. Reportedly, only several hundred clones from non-depleted graft cells drove alpha-beta T-cell counts at about two months.

A TCRbeta library incorporating unique molecular identifiers was prepared. Each CDR3 protein gets one entry after TCRdb re-called the PCR reads with MiXCR. The sample has around 670,000 distinct CDR3 sequences, around 13% seen once. In regard to this clonotype: Its antigen is not identified.

This clonotype was obtained from a girl aged 2-10 years with congenital amegakaryocytic thrombocytopenia, due to receive a stem cell transplant. Sequencing used PBMCs, obtained before TCRalphabeta/CD19-depleted stem cell transplant.

The DNA for the CDR3 is TGTGCCAGCAGAAGCGGGCACCCCTACAATGAGCAGTTCTTC. This translates into CASRSGHPYNEQFF. V and J are TRBV5-5 and TRBJ2-1; D might be TRBD2 (6 bases). Trimming left V 5 bases short and J 2 bases short, with 11 bases between. The CDR3 spans 14 residues. In germline, CDR1 is SGHKS, CDR2 YYEKEE (reference sequence).